The subject of this entry is one T cell receptor beta chain. Its antigen is as yet unknown. These data originate in a study of vaccination effects on CD4 cells after COVID-19. Study-level points and caveats: Clones arising from infection and from vaccination showed marked clonal contraction late after vaccination. Healthy vaccinees' vaccine-induced clones included only 1 of 255 that recognized common cold coronaviruses.

CDR1 and CDR2 from the germline V gene are SNHLY and FYNNEI. This CDR3 comprises 15 residues. Trimming took 6 bases from V and 5 from J; bases not matched to a gene: 11. Produced via immunoSEQ multiplex PCR; TCRdb's table is partial and in-frame only. The sample carries over 55,000 clones, roughly four fifths recorded once. Pools of viral peptides were used by the ViraFEST assay to expand antigen-specific CD4+ T cells ahead of sequencing. CD4+ T cell isolation took place after approximately 11 days of culture. Vaccinees lacked prior SARS-CoV-2 infection and tested negative for nucleocapsid antibodies. Wells each received 1.5 million to 2.5 million PBMC, cultured with approximately 9.7 IU/ml IL-2 and roughly 9.4 ug/ml peptides.

The chain has TRBV2 and TRBJ2-5, with TRBD1 matching over 8 bases. The clonotype originates from a human donor who received a COVID-19 vaccine. This material consisted of CD4+ T cells from PBMCs cultured with HCoV-229E spike peptides, taken before COVID-19 vaccination. The CDR3 reads CASSKFQGAGETQYF. For the CDR3, the DNA is TGTGCCAGCAGCAAGTTTCAGGGGGCGGGGGAGACCCAGTACTTC. The full variable domain, with the rest looked up from reference TRBV2 and TRBJ2-5, is EPEVTQTPSHQVTQMGQEVILRCVPISNHLYFYWYRQILGQKVEFLVSFYNNEISEKSEIFDDQFSVERPDGSNFTLKIRSTKLEDSAMYFCASSKFQGAGETQYFGPGTRLLVL.